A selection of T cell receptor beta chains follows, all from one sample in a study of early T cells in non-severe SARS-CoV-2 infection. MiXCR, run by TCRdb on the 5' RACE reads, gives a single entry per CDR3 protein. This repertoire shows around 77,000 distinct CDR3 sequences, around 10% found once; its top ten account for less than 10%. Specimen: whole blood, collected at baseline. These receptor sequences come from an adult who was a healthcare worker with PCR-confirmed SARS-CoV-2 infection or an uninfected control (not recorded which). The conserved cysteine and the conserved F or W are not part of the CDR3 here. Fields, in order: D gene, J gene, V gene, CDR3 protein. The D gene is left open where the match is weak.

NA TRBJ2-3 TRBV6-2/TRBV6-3 AGSYGRFTDTQY
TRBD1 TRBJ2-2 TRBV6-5 ASSRKGQGSTGELF
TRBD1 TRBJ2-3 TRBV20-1 SARVGRGQADTQY
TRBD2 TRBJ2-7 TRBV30 AWRTSSYEQY
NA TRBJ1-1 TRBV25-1 ASGRGDSKAF
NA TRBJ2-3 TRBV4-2 ASSQEKDFSAHTQY
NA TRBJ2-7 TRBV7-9 ASSPGQGSPYEQY
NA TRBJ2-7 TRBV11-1 ASSLQPGEQY
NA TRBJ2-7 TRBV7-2 ASSVRDPPYEQY
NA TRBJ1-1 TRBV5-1 ASNSGGTVNTEAF
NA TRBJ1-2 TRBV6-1 ASSEAGRLYGYT
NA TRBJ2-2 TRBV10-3 AISKNGENTGELF
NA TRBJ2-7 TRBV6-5 ASTPGVGSSYEQY
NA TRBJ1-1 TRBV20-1 SAPRDTPTWTEAF
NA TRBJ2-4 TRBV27 ASSLREAKNIQY
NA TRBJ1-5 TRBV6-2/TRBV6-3 ASMGGPGQPQH
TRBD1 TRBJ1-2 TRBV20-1 SARVQGGSYGYT
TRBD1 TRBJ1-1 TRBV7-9 ASSSGQGTTEAF
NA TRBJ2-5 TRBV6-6 ASSAVPETQY
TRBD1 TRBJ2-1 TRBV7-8 ASSQTGGWSYNEQF
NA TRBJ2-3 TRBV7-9 ASSLYSRDTQY
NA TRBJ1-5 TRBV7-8 ASSSDLRDFQPQH
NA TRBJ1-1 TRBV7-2 ASSPDGLGTEAF
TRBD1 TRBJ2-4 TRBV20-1 SAGDSLAKNIQY
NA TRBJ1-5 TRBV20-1 SARDYRDGSNQPQH
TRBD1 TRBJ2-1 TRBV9 ASSPFTGGLKLNEQF
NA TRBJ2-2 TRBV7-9 ASSIQGISGELF
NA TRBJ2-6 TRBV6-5 ASSYSYPGRGSGANVLT
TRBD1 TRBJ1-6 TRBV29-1 SVRTGGDNSPLH
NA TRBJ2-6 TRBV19 ASSDRGSSGANVLT
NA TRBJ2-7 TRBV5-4 ASQAGGGSYEQY
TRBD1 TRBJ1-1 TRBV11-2 ASSRQGGPNDRAF
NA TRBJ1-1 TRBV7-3 ASSLMPNAEAF
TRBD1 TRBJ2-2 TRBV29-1 SVNRGGTGELF
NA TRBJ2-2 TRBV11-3 ASSPGSGYTGELF
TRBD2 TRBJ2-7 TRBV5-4 ASSSGTSGEYEQY
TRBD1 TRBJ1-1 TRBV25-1 APHPDRGDTEAF
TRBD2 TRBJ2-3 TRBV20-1 SASTERGGFGTDTQY
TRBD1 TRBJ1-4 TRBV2 ASSGDRGSNEKLF
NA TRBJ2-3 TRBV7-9 ASSLGSAPDTQY
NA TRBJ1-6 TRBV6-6 ASETGSSYNSPLH
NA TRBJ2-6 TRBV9 ASKGGIFRFSGANVLT
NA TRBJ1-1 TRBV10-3 AITPRPQDTEAF
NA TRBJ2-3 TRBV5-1 ASSLPAEDTQY
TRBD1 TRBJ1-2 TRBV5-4 ASSPWTGDAYGYT
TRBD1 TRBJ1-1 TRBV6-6 ASSSTGGTEAF
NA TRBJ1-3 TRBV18 ASSPEGRTGNTIY
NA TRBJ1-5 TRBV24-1 ATSDGLGQPQH
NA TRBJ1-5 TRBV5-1 ASSLGTGGGNQPQH
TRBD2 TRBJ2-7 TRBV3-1 ASSPSPSGAYEQY
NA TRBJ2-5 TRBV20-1 SARLQPQETQY
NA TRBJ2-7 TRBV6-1 ASSVTVVGEQY
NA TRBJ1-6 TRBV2 ASSVQPGDYNSPLH
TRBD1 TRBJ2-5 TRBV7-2 ASSLASTGPETQY
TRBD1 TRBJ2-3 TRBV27 ASSPGTGVSTDTQY